These 7 T cell receptor beta chains were all obtained from the same sample, sequenced in a study of beta chain features in type 1 diabetes. These receptors' antigens are unknown. Study results and caveats: All four CD4+ subsets of Type 1 diabetes patients contained TCRB CDR3s that were moderately but significantly shorter.

Expressed TCRB transcripts were sequenced after all isolated RNA was converted to cDNA. TCRdb keeps only in-frame clones here, not all; method: immunoSEQ multiplex PCR. The repertoire holds hundreds of thousands of clones, around an eighth seen once, with around 0.01% in the top ten. Source material: naive CD4+ T cells from blood. Every receptor here comes from a woman aged 18 to 35 with type 1 diabetes.

The chain links TRBV6-6 to TRBJ1-2; 8 bases match TRBD1. Germline V gives CDR1 MNHNY, CDR2 SVGAGI (reference sequence). The CDR3 loop spans 14 amino acids. The trim removed 7 bases at V and 4 bases at J, leaving 8 bases unmatched. CDR3 nucleotides: TGTGCCAGCACCCGACAGGGGTCGACCTATGGCTACACCTTC. Protein: CASTRQGSTYGYTF.

This clone was counted between two and nine times. This rearrangement joins TRBV9 to TRBJ2-1, with 11 bases fitting TRBD2. After removal of 4 bases from V and 9 bases from J, the junction contained 12 bases not matched to a gene. From germline, CDR1 is SGDLS and CDR2 YYNGEE. This CDR3 contains 16 residues. The CDR3 sequence: CASSPRLAGGGSEQFF. CDR3 coding DNA: TGTGCCAGCAGCCCCCGCCTAGCGGGAGGTGGCAGTGAGCAGTTCTTC.

This clone has more than one count but fewer than ten. The gene calls are TRBV28 and TRBJ1-2; D possibly corresponds to TRBD1 (5 bases). Trimming cost V 6 bases and J 4 bases, with 21 bases left between them. CDR3 length equals 16 residues. Looked up from germline, CDR1 is MDHEN and CDR2 is SYDVKM. For the CDR3, the DNA is TGTGCCAGCAGAGAGACCTCGACAGCAACTTTCTATGGCTACACCTTC. This translates into CASRETSTATFYGYTF.

There are a few counts of this clone. The rearrangement links TRBV2 to TRBJ1-4; perhaps TRBD1 as D (5 bases). There are 14 residues in the CDR3. Trimming pared 4 bases from V and 11 bases from J, leaving 17 bases between. From germline, CDR1 is SNHLY and CDR2 FYNNEI. Here the CDR3 DNA reads TGTGCCAGCAGTGTGGACAAGGGTAGGGTCAAACTGTTTTTT. This codes for CASSVDKGRVKLFF.

This clone was picked up a small number of times. CDR3 loop: CASSLVMGQGIYEQYF. The CDR3, as DNA: TGCGCCAGCAGCTTGGTGATGGGACAGGGTATCTACGAGCAGTACTTC. The chain links TRBV5-1 to TRBJ2-7; the match to TRBD1 covers 9 bases. The CDR3 runs 16 residues. The V gene's germline CDR1 is SGHRS and CDR2 YFSETQ. V shed 0 bases and J 3 bases; nucleotides not matched to a gene: 7.

This clone has a handful of counts. The chain has TRBV5-4 and TRBJ2-2, with 8 bases fitting TRBD2. Germline V gene data show CDR1 as SGHNT and CDR2 as YYREEE (reference sequence). The CDR3 covers 17 residues. The J segment lost 1 base and the V segment lost 0 bases, leaving 5 bases of the junction unmatched. CDR3 in amino acids: CASSLGLAGLNTGELFF. For the CDR3, the DNA is TGTGCCAGCAGCTTGGGGCTAGCGGGCCTGAACACCGGGGAGCTGTTTTTT.

This clone was picked up one time. CDR3 protein: CASKRELNTGELFF. As DNA, the CDR3 is TGTGCCAGCAAGCGGGAATTAAACACCGGGGAGCTGTTTTTT. The rearrangement joins TRBV2 to TRBJ2-2; 7 bases are a match to TRBD2. Germline V gene data show CDR1 as SNHLY and CDR2 as FYNNEI. J lost 2 bases, V lost 7 bases, and 4 bases had no gene match. The CDR3 runs 14 residues. Full variable domain (outside the CDR3, taken from reference TRBV2 and TRBJ2-2): EPEVTQTPSHQVTQMGQEVILRCVPISNHLYFYWYRQILGQKVEFLVSFYNNEISEKSEIFDDQFSVERPDGSNFTLKIRSTKLEDSAMYFCASKRELNTGELFFGEGSRLTVL.